Listed below are T cell receptor beta chains from one sample, sequenced in a study of blood T cell repertoires in COVID-19. The protocol was immunoSEQ multiplex PCR, while the TCRdb copy is restricted to in-frame clones and leaves out a portion. The data show around 190,000 clones, 75% to 90% seen once. The sequencing input was peripheral blood. The receptor set was obtained from a man aged 55 to 70 with acute or convalescent COVID-19. The CDR3 runs from the conserved cysteine through the conserved F or W. The size field is filled for only some rows; it gives once, few, many or a size class.

j_call clone_size v_call cdr3_aa
TRBJ2-5 . TRBV5-1 CASSFTAAVDETQYF
TRBJ2-7 . TRBV19 CASSGQSSYEQYF
TRBJ1-5 . TRBV15 CATSRDKFTGFSGEPQHF
TRBJ2-3 many TRBV19 CATRLSGETQYF
TRBJ2-3 many TRBV7-2 CASSLVGTSATDTQYF
TRBJ1-1 . TRBV13 CASSLRGATEAFF
TRBJ1-1 . TRBV5-1 CASSLAEGSTEAFF
TRBJ2-2 . TRBV15 CATSRDLWTGHTGELFF
TRBJ2-7 . TRBV2 CASSEVGVVTLYEQYF
TRBJ2-1 . TRBV12-3/TRBV12-4 CASREREVGEQFF
TRBJ1-1 . TRBV19 CASRQGRGQNTEAFF
TRBJ1-5 . TRBV30 CAWRGQGPAYSNQPQHF
TRBJ1-5 . TRBV19 CASSIEDRGSNQPQHF
TRBJ2-3 . TRBV4-3 CASSQARGALADTQYF
TRBJ2-3 once TRBV7-2 CASSYYGDTQYF
TRBJ1-2 few TRBV7-2 CASSLGPGGHYGYTF
TRBJ1-2 . TRBV5-4 CASSTNSYGYTF
TRBJ2-7 . TRBV27 CATKTAYEQYF
TRBJ1-3 . TRBV4-1 CASRSTSGFQAGNTIYF
TRBJ1-2 . TRBV6-5 CASSYATGYGYTF
TRBJ2-1 many TRBV6-6 CASKWREGQNKNEQFF
TRBJ1-1 . TRBV3-1/TRBV3-2 CASSQGRGTEAFF
TRBJ2-2 . TRBV24-1 CATKVAWGTGGVQNTGELFF
TRBJ2-2 . TRBV7-3 CASSTGTATGELFF
TRBJ2-1 . TRBV27 CASLRQGTFNQQFF
TRBJ1-5 . TRBV9 CASSGGVNSNQPQHF
TRBJ1-1 . TRBV5-1 CASSFRRDTEAFF
TRBJ1-4 few TRBV9 CASSVGTGGEKLFF
TRBJ1-1 . TRBV7-3 CASSIDQGATAFF
TRBJ2-5 medium-sized TRBV27 CASSERDGQETQYF
TRBJ1-2 many TRBV9 CASSGGVPLYGYTF
TRBJ1-6 . TRBV11-2 CASSQGQGLFSPLHF
TRBJ2-3 . TRBV10-3 CAIMEGRGTDTQYF
TRBJ1-1 . TRBV5-1 CASSLGSRGPVAEAFF
TRBJ1-2 . TRBV11-2 CASSNQLRYTF
TRBJ1-6 . TRBV19 CASSGGTGRRSPLHF
TRBJ1-1 . TRBV12-5 CASGQPPTGNTEAFF
TRBJ2-1 few TRBV10-1 CASSEKALAGGKDNEQFF
TRBJ2-7 medium-sized TRBV3-1/TRBV3-2 CASSQGYRGGEQYF
TRBJ2-1 . TRBV5-4 CASSSGNLGLSEKGEQFF
TRBJ1-2 . TRBV12-3/TRBV12-4 CASADRADGYTF
TRBJ2-7 . TRBV18 CASSPNGGFEQYF
TRBJ2-3 . TRBV25-1 CASSEFSRGGARTDTQYF
TRBJ1-1 . TRBV5-1 CASSLEWGGMNTEAFF
TRBJ1-3 . TRBV10-2 CASIPPGGGNTIYF
TRBJ2-3 . TRBV18 CASSPPGRESTDTQYF
TRBJ1-5 . TRBV10-3 CAISQDRGNQPQHF
TRBJ2-5 . TRBV7-2 CASSRKIRDIETQYF